This TCR beta chain was captured by sequencing in a study of identical twins. This clonotype was counted once. Its antigen is unidentified. The CDR3 has 14 residues. V was clipped by 7 bases and J by 1 base, with 10 bases between them. The germline V gene has CDR1 MNHEY and CDR2 SVGEGT. Unique molecular identifiers were present on cDNA, and template switching added a universal primer site. TCRdb fed the 5' RACE reads into MiXCR, producing one record per CDR3 protein. Among 540,000 or so distinct CDR3 sequences listed, around 24% were seen once. Overall study findings and caveats: It was cross-sectional statistical analysis, not following the same donors, that the conclusions relied on. There was more out-of-frame TCR alpha sharing in monozygotic twins than models estimated. Within beta out-of-frame sequences, the excess sharing observed between twins was weaker.

In addition, the sample was reused for a study of yellow fever vaccine responses in identical twins.

Specimen: CD4+ T cells sorted from blood. The clonotype comes from a woman aged 18-29 years in good health. V and J are TRBV6-2 or TRBV6-3 and TRBJ2-2, with D uncertain. The CDR3 nucleotides read TGTGCCAGCAAAAACCCCCAGAACACCGGGGAGCTGTTTTTT. Translated, it gives CASKNPQNTGELFF.